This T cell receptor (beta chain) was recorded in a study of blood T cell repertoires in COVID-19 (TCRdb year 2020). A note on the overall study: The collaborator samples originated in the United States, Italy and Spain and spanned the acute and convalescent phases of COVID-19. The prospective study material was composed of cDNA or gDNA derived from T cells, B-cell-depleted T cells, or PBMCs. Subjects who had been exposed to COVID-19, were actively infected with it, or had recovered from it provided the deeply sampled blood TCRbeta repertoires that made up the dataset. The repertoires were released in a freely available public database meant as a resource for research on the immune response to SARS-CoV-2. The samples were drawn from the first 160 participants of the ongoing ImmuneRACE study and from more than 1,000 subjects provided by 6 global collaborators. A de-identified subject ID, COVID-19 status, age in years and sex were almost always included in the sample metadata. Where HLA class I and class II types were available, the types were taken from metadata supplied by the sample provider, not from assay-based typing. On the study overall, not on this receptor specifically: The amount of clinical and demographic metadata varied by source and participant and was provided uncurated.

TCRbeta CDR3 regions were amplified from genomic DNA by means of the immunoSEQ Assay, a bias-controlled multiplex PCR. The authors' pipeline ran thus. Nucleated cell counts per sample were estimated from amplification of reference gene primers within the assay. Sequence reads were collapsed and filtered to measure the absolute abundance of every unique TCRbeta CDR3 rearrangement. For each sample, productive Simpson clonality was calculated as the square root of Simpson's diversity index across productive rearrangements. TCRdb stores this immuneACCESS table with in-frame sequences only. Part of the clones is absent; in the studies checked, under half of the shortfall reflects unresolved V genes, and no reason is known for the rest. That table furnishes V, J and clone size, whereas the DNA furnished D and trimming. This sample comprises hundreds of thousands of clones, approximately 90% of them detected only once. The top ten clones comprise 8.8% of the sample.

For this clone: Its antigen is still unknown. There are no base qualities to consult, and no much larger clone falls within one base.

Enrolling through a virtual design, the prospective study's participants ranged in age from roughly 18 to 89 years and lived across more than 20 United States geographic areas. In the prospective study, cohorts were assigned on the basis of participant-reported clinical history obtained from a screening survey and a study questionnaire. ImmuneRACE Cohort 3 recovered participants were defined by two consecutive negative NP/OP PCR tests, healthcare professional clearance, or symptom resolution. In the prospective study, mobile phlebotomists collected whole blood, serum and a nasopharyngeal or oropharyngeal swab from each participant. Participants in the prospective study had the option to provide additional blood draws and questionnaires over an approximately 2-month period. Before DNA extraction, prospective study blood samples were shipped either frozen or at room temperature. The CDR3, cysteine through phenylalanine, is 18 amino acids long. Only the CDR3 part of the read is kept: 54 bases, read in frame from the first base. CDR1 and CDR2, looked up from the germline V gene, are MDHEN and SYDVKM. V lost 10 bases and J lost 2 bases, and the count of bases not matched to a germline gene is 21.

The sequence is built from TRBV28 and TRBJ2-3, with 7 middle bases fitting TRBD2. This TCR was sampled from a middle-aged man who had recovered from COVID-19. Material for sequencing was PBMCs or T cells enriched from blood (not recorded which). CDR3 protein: CAIQILKRDSPFTDTQYF. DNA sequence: TGTGCCATCCAAATTTTGAAGCGGGACTCTCCGTTCACAGATACGCAGTATTTT.